This TCR beta chain was sequenced during a study of shared clonotypes between healthy human individuals (TCRdb year 2020). Study-wide context: Two women and a few men aged 18 to 49 years were included in the cohort. For each donor, CD4 naive and CD4 memory were each run on three plates, CD8 naive on two plates, and CD8 memory on one plate. Blood TCR repertoires of a handful of healthy adults were deeply sequenced to estimate repertoire size and the extent of clonotype sharing between individuals. Different laboratories and diverse techniques were used to prepare libraries and sequence TCR repertoires, to increase sequencing depth and limit assay-specific biases. Each donor's leukapheresis produced roughly between roughly 0.9 and 9 billion PBMCs. Study-level results and caveats: Because the study included a small number of donors, the genetic and exposure-history diversity represented was limited. Rarefaction of sorted-subset datasets indicated incomplete sequencing despite the large sequencing depth. Clonotypes shared by all four sorted-subset donors showed higher generation probabilities than non-shared clonotypes. When a handful of donors were compared, the shared fraction of clonotypes was about 5% for naive CD4, 3.5% to 4% for naive CD8, roughly 2.5% for memory CD4, and less than 0.5% for memory CD8. Based on pairwise subsampling, the degree of clonotype sharing among donors was expected to be affected by sequencing depth. Larger estimated clonotype richness was generally found for naive subsets than for memory subsets. Sampling was restricted to blood, and TCR repertoires in tissue are likely to differ from TCR repertoires in blood.

The donors were healthy, HIV-negative adults who had no recently reported acute infections or vaccinations. Only Caucasian adults living in Nashville, Tennessee, USA were represented among the donors. CD4+ T cells were enriched by magnetic negative selection; naive cells were then positively selected on CD45RA, and the negative fraction formed the memory subset. After blood collection by leukapheresis, PBMCs were isolated using Ficoll-Histopaque density gradient centrifugation and then cryopreserved in the vapor phase of liquid nitrogen. Analytical flow cytometry was used to check the purity and quantity of each magnetically sorted T cell population. From each sorted fraction, genomic DNA was isolated and quantified by UV absorbance on a Nanodrop 2000c. In the case of this clone: Its binding antigen is unknown. No per-base quality is available; no much larger clone lies one base away.

TCR CDR3 regions were amplified from genomic DNA by multiplex PCR using the deep immunoSEQ assay. Extracted genomic DNA from each cell subset was distributed evenly across all wells of several immunoSEQ 96-well plates, and each plate was treated as a replicate. For sorted subsets, about 200 ng genomic DNA, equal to 30,000 or so T cell genomes, was loaded into each replicate PCR. Purified libraries were quantified with a Qubit 3.0 fluorometer, sized on a Bioanalyzer 2100, and re-quantified with the KAPA Library Quantification kit. A separate single-read 150-cycle Illumina NextSeq 550 flow cell was used to sequence each immunoSEQ 96-well plate. As for the original processing: The immunoSEQ output contained only junctional sequences without quality scores, so filtering could not match that applied to full-length reads. To assign V/J genes and CDR3, sequences were annotated against IMGT germline references using PyIR, a Python wrapper for IgBLAST v1.9. Reads were removed for weak V/J assignments (E-value above 1e-6), missing CDR3, stop codons, out-of-frame junctions, or ambiguous translated residues. V3J clonotypes were defined by identical inferred V gene, J gene, and CDR3 amino acid sequence. To compute the percentage overlap between repertoires, the number of shared unique clonotypes was divided by the size of the smaller repertoire. RTK rarefaction, the Chao1 estimator, and Recon v2.1 estimates of unobserved clonotypes were used to assess repertoire richness. Generation probabilities were computed with OLGA for all TCRbeta clonotypes obtained by the gDNA method from several donors. The clones in this table, taken by TCRdb from immuneACCESS, are in-frame only. Not every clone is retained; where verified, under half of the shortfall comes from an unresolved V gene, and the cause of the rest is unknown. V, J and clone size are those of that table, while D and trimming were read from the DNA. This sample lists roughly 680,000 clones; roughly 72% were detected once. The biggest ten clones account for around 1.8% of the sample.

Germline trimming amounts to 4 bases on V and 16 bases on J, with 14 as the count of junction bases outside the gene matches. The germline V gene specifies SGDLS as CDR1 and YYNGEE as CDR2. CDR3 length: 14 amino acids, cysteine to phenylalanine. Only CDR3 DNA remains: 42 bases, in frame from the first base. Input material: memory CD4+ T cells sorted from blood. In light of the paper, this sample's cell subset or site label describes: CD45RA-negative fraction. Recombination linked TRBV9 to TRBJ2-1, with 10 junctional bases fitting TRBD2. The sequence was collected from a woman aged 25-40 years in good health. The DNA reads TGTGCCAGCAGCCCGACTCAGCCGGGACTAGCGATTTTCTTC. Its protein product is CASSPTQPGLAIFF.